This paragraph reports one T cell receptor beta chain. The antigen is unknown. This sample is drawn from a study of Ad26.COV2.S vaccination and SARS-CoV-2 variants. Documented treatment: some 20 received Ad26.COV2.S at low or high dose, single or two shots; a few received placebo; per-sample allocation not given. Sampling was done on day 63 after the first vaccine or placebo injection. An Ad26 vector expressing Wuhan-strain SARS-CoV-2 spike constituted the vaccine. CDR1 MGHRA and CDR2 YSYEKL come from the germline V gene. This CDR3 region has 16 residues. The V end lost 0 bases, the J end lost 3 bases, and 11 bases lay between the germline ends. Study-wide results and caveats: Possibly, TCR breadth and depth analyses underestimated total T cell responses.

The method was immunoSEQ multiplex PCR; TCRdb's version includes in-frame clones alone and lacks a portion of them. This table holds some 340,000 clones, about 86% found once. Sequencing was performed on peripheral blood, taken in a trial of Ad26.COV2.S vaccine versus placebo. The chain uses TRBV4-1 and TRBJ1-4; D is undetermined. This receptor was taken from a person between 18 and 65 years old who received the Ad26.COV2.S COVID-19 vaccine or a placebo. As DNA, the CDR3 is TGCGCCAGCAGCCAAGATTGGGAGACGGCTAATGAAAAACTGTTTTTT. This sequence encodes CASSQDWETANEKLFF.